One sample yielded the 19 T cell receptor beta chains listed below, sequenced in a study of T cell responses to AZD1222 COVID-19 vaccine. Using immunoSEQ multiplex PCR, the repertoire was profiled, and TCRdb retains in-frame clones only, with some absent. This sample yields 150,000 to 200,000 clones, of which 94% are seen a single time; 0.64% belongs to the top ten. The source material was peripheral blood, sampled on day 0 of AZD1222 vaccination. These TCRs come from an adult in good health.

The J gene is TRBJ1-4, the V gene TRBV15; TRBD1 might be the D (6 bases). The CDR3 consists of 15 residues. V was clipped by 1 base and J by 4 bases, with 10 bases between them. The germline V gene encodes CDR1 LNHNV and CDR2 YYDKDF (reference sequence). The chain's CDR3 is CATSRARGSNEKLFF. The CDR3 DNA reads TGTGCCACCAGCAGAGCCAGGGGAAGTAATGAAAAACTGTTTTTT.

The V call is TRBV6-5, the J call TRBJ2-7; D possibly corresponds to TRBD1 (6 bases). Looked up from germline, CDR1 is MNHEY and CDR2 is SVGAGI. V lost 5 bases to trimming and J lost 2 bases, with 10 bases between them. This CDR3 spans 13 amino acids. The CDR3 sequence is CASSRRQAYEQYF. CDR3 sequence (DNA): TGTGCCAGCAGTCGTCGACAGGCCTACGAGCAGTACTTC.

The rearrangement joins TRBV28 to TRBJ1-4, with D possibly being TRBD1 (5 bases). The V end lost 6 bases, the J end lost 16 bases, and 27 bases lay between the germline ends. CDR1 is MDHEN, CDR2 SYDVKM, per germline. This CDR3 has 15 amino acids. The CDR3: CASSDFGGTTNEWFF. The CDR3 bases are TGTGCCAGCAGCGATTTCGGGGGAACGACTAATGAGTGGTTTTTT. Full variable domain (missing parts from reference TRBV28 and TRBJ1-4): DVKVTQSSRYLVKRTGEKVFLECVQDMDHENMFWYRQDPGLGLRLIYFSYDVKMKEKGDIPEGYSVSREKKERFSLILESASTNQTSMYLCASSDFGGTTNEWFFGSGTQLSVL.

The chain carries TRBV5-1 and TRBJ2-5, with 11 bases identical to TRBD2. The CDR3 extends over 17 amino acids. The V segment lost 2 bases and the J segment 5 bases; nucleotides outside the gene matches: 11. Per germline, CDR1 SGHRS and CDR2 YFSETQ. CDR3 coding DNA: TGCGCCAGCAGCTTAGAACCACTAGCGGGAGAGGGTGAGACCCAGTACTTC. This gives the protein CASSLEPLAGEGETQYF.

CDR3: CASRRTGTDTQYF. CDR3 DNA: TGTGCCAGCAGGCGTACAGGGACCGATACGCAGTATTTT. The genes are TRBV14 and TRBJ2-3, with D possibly TRBD1 on 6 matching bases. CDR3 size: 13 residues. In germline, CDR1 is SGHDN, CDR2 FVKESK. Trimming removed 6 bases from V and 6 bases from J, with 13 bases in between.

The chain employs TRBV19 and TRBJ1-2; D is unclear. The CDR3 sequence is 12 residues long. Germline CDR1 is LNHDA and CDR2 is SQIVND (reference sequence). The germline V and J ends were trimmed by 2 bases and 4 bases, with 5 bases remaining between them. CDR3 region: CASSIWGYGYTF. The CDR3 coding sequence is TGTGCCAGTAGTATATGGGGCTATGGCTACACCTTC.

The chain uses TRBV10-3 and TRBJ1-1; D possibly corresponds to TRBD1 (6 bases). The CDR3 totals 11 residues. CDR1 is ENHRY and CDR2 is SYGVKD in the germline V gene. The V end was cut by 4 bases, the J end by 12 bases, with 12 bases between. CDR3 residues: CAISGDRTTFF. As DNA, the CDR3 is TGTGCCATCAGTGGTGACAGGACGACTTTCTTT.

The rearrangement links TRBV5-1 to TRBJ1-4, with D maybe TRBD1 (5 bases). This CDR3 is built from 16 residues. The germline gives CDR1 SGHRS, CDR2 YFSETQ. The V end was cut by 0 bases, the J end by 7 bases, with 16 bases between. The CDR3 DNA follows: TGCGCCAGCAGCTTGGGCGCGTATAGGGGTGGTGAAAAACTGTTTTTT. Amino acids: CASSLGAYRGGEKLFF.

The chain employs TRBV5-5 and TRBJ1-5; D not certain. Deletions cut 3 bases from V and 5 bases from J, with 9 bases between. The CDR3 sequence is 13 residues long. Looked up from germline, CDR1 is SGHKS and CDR2 is YYEKEE (reference sequence). The CDR3 region has the DNA TGTGCCAGCAGCTATGGGGATTATCAGCCCCAGCATTTT. It yields the protein CASSYGDYQPQHF.

The V call is TRBV7-6, the J call TRBJ2-7; D is uncertain. The V gene's germline CDR1 is SGHVS and CDR2 FNYEAQ. The ends were cut back, 4 bases at V and 6 bases at J, with 19 bases in the middle. The CDR3 contains 15 residues. In nucleotides, the CDR3 is TGTGCCAGCAGCTGGTCGGGCCCCTCCTTGAGCGAGCAGTACTTC. Protein sequence: CASSWSGPSLSEQYF.

V and J are TRBV20-1 and TRBJ2-7, with D unresolved. This CDR3 is 10 amino acids long. The germline V gene has CDR1 DFQATT and CDR2 SNEGSKA (reference sequence). Trimming shortened V by 5 bases and J by 10 bases, and 12 bases separated the two germline ends. The CDR3 spells CSAPVTRQYF. The CDR3 region has the DNA TGCAGTGCTCCCGTCACGCGTCAGTACTTC.

This clone was picked up one time. The V call is TRBV11-2, the J call TRBJ1-6; D remains ambiguous. The CDR3 is 12 residues long. CDR1 SGHAT and CDR2 FQNNGV come from the germline V gene. The ends were cut back, 5 bases at V and 13 bases at J, with 12 bases in the middle. DNA for the CDR3: TGTGCCAGCAGCACTAGCACGTCTCCCCTCCACTTT. Its protein is CASSTSTSPLHF.

The chain combines TRBV11-1 with TRBJ2-5, with 14 bases fitting TRBD2. The CDR3 loop spans 15 amino acids. V was pared by 5 bases and J by 5 bases, with 4 bases of the junction left unmatched. Germline V lookup: CDR1 SGHAT, CDR2 FQDESV (reference sequence). CDR3: CASSAGTSGSETQYF. The DNA for the CDR3 is TGTGCCAGCAGCGCCGGGACTAGCGGGAGTGAGACCCAGTACTTC.

The J gene is TRBJ2-7, the V gene TRBV6-5, with TRBD1 as a possible D gene (6 bases). The CDR3 has 16 residues. Germline V lookup: CDR1 MNHEY, CDR2 SVGAGI. With 0 bases removed from V and 1 base from J, the gap between germline ends came to 13 bases. The CDR3 sequence is CASSYSRTAISYEQYF. The CDR3, as DNA: TGTGCCAGCAGTTACTCTAGGACAGCCATATCCTACGAGCAGTACTTC.

The chain joins TRBV10-1 to TRBJ2-2; 7 nucleotides agree with TRBD1. Germline V gene lookup returns CDR1 WNHNN and CDR2 SYGVQD (reference sequence). The CDR3 totals 15 residues. V gave up 2 bases and J gave up 2 bases; unmatched junction bases: 2. CDR3 in amino acids: CASSEGQANTGELFF. In DNA, the CDR3 is TGCGCCAGCAGTGAGGGACAGGCCAACACCGGGGAGCTGTTTTTT.

The chain links TRBV27 to TRBJ1-1, with 8 bases lining up with TRBD1. Germline trimming cut 6 bases from V and 4 bases from J; bases unmatched to any gene: 7. Germline V gene lookup returns CDR1 MNHEY and CDR2 SMNVEV (reference sequence). This CDR3 spans 14 amino acids. CDR3 coding DNA: TGTGCCAGCAGAATCCGACAGGGGACCACTGAAGCTTTCTTT. This encodes CASRIRQGTTEAFF.

The chain employs TRBV19 and TRBJ1-2; D unresolved. The CDR3 covers 11 residues. Per germline, CDR1 LNHDA and CDR2 SQIVND (reference sequence). With 5 bases removed from V and 6 bases from J, the gap between germline ends came to 7 bases. CDR3 nucleotides: TGTGCCAGTAGTTGGGGAAATGGCTACACCTTC. Translation gives CASSWGNGYTF.

The chain couples TRBV9 to TRBJ1-3; tentative D call: TRBD1 (5 bases). CDR1 and CDR2 (germline): SGDLS, YYNGEE. The V and J ends lost 6 bases and 0 bases respectively, with 13 bases between them. The CDR3 is made up of 15 amino acids. CDR3 coding DNA: TGTGCCAGCATGGGGGGATCCGGCTCTGGAAACACCATATATTTT. It encodes CASMGGSGSGNTIYF.

This chain connects TRBV7-9 to TRBJ2-1; D is ambiguous. The germline V gene has CDR1 SEHNR and CDR2 FQNEAQ (reference sequence). This CDR3 has 12 residues. The ends were cut back, 4 bases at V and 3 bases at J, with 4 bases in the middle. The CDR3 DNA follows: TGTGCCAGCAGCTCACACTACAATGAGCAGTTCTTC. Translated, it gives CASSSHYNEQFF.